This T cell receptor beta chain was captured in a study of blood T cell repertoires in COVID-19. The wider study: In each case, the material was cDNA or gDNA derived from T cells, B-cell-depleted T cells, or PBMCs.

The CDR3 length is 17 residues. Germline lookup yields CDR1 ENHRY and CDR2 SYGVKD. V was clipped by 7 bases and J by 3 bases, with 24 bases between them. As originally analysed: Amplified reference gene primers provided the basis for estimating nucleated cell counts. Only in-frame clones appear in the TCRdb table, and some are missing; sequencing was by immunoSEQ multiplex PCR. The DNA gave D and trimming, while V, J and clone size come from that table. Seen here are almost 50,000 clones, around 68% observed once, and the top ten hold around 10%. The chain links TRBV10-3 to TRBJ1-1, with D possibly matching TRBD1 (5 bases). The TCR sequence derives from a woman in her seventies with acute or convalescent COVID-19. Specimen: peripheral blood. CDR3 residues: CAIKGDLTDPRYTEAFF. The CDR3 DNA reads TGTGCCATCAAAGGGGATCTGACTGATCCTAGGTACACTGAAGCTTTCTTT.